The 5 T cell receptor beta chains in this list originate from one sample, sequenced in a study of shared T cell receptors in the human thymus. Generated by immunoSEQ multiplex PCR, the TCRdb table keeps only in-frame clones and is missing some. The data hold about 380,000 clones, with approximately 95% observed a single time. Sequenced material: thymocytes. These receptors came from a human donor.

This chain connects TRBV29-1 to TRBJ1-3; TRBD1 is a possible D gene (5 bases). The CDR3 spans 17 residues. Trimming left V 4 bases short and J 0 bases short, with 19 bases between. From germline, CDR1 is SQVTM and CDR2 ANQGSEA. The CDR3 nucleotides are TGCAGCGTTGCTGTGAGGGGCAGAACCTCCTCTGGAAACACCATATATTTT. Translated, it gives CSVAVRGRTSSGNTIYF.

This sequence joins TRBV30 and TRBJ2-7; the match to TRBD2 covers 7 bases. This CDR3 spans 15 amino acids. The V and J ends lost 2 bases and 2 bases, in that order; junction bases with no gene match: 9. Germline loops: CDR1 GTSNPN, CDR2 SVGIG (reference sequence). The CDR3, as DNA: TGTGCCTGGAGTCGGTTGTGGGAGGGCCCCTACGAGCAGTACTTC. Translating it yields CAWSRLWEGPYEQYF. The variable domain in full, with the rest retrieved from reference TRBV30 and TRBJ2-7, is SQTIHQWPATLVQPVGSPLSLECTVEGTSNPNLYWYRQAAGRGLQLLFYSVGIGQISSEVPQNLSASRPQDRQFILSSKKLLLSDSGFYLCAWSRLWEGPYEQYFGPGTRLTVT.

V usage is TRBV4-2 and J usage is TRBJ2-7; possibly TRBD2 for D (7 bases). Germline CDR1 and CDR2: LGHNA and YNFKEQ. Deletions cut 5 bases from V and 5 bases from J, with 16 bases between. CDR3 length equals 14 residues. CDR3 nucleotide sequence: TGTGCCAGCAGCTACTTGGGGGGGCGGGACGAGCAGTACTTC. It is translated as CASSYLGGRDEQYF.

The V and J genes are TRBV29-1 and TRBJ2-7; TRBD1 matches at 7 bases. The CDR3 has 13 amino acids. The V segment lost 6 bases and the J segment 2 bases; nucleotides outside the gene matches: 7. Germline lookup yields CDR1 SQVTM and CDR2 ANQGSEA. The chain's CDR3 is CSVRDSQTYEQYF. The CDR3 bases are TGCAGCGTAAGGGACAGTCAGACCTACGAGCAGTACTTC.

This chain links TRBV10-3 with TRBJ1-4; no definite D call. The V and J ends lost 4 bases and 0 bases respectively, with 6 bases between them. The CDR3 contains 14 residues. Germline values: CDR1 ENHRY, CDR2 SYGVKD. CDR3 sequence (DNA): TGTGCCATCAGTGGACACACAACTAATGAAAAACTGTTTTTT. Its protein product is CAISGHTTNEKLFF.